This T cell receptor (beta chain) was sequenced for a study of blood T cell repertoires in COVID-19. About the study: The origin of the acute and convalescent COVID-19 samples was the United States, Italy and Spain.

Method: immunoSEQ multiplex PCR; TCRdb's copy keeps in-frame clones and lacks some. The data contain approximately 100,000 clones, about 92% of them singletons. Looked up from germline, CDR1 is MNHNS and CDR2 is SASEGT. CDR3 length: 15 amino acids. With V trimmed by 3 bases and J by 8 bases, 8 bases remained unmatched. Sequencing used peripheral blood. J is TRBJ1-2 and V is TRBV6-1; 11 positions agree with TRBD1. The TCR was taken from a man aged 50 to 59 with active COVID-19. Here the CDR3 DNA reads TGTGCCAGCAGTGACCCGGGACAGGGGGTAGGCGGCTACACCTTC. Residues: CASSDPGQGVGGYTF.